What follows are 22 T cell receptor beta chains derived from one specimen sequenced in a study of blood T cell repertoires in COVID-19. The data were produced by immunoSEQ multiplex PCR, yet TCRdb's version contains in-frame clones alone and is incomplete. This sample has hundreds of thousands of clones, with over 75% found just once. The sample consisted of PBMCs or T cells enriched from blood (not recorded which). All receptors derive from a man aged 25 to 40 who had recovered from COVID-19.

This chain links TRBV5-1 with TRBJ1-3; no clear D gene. The germline V gene has CDR1 SGHRS and CDR2 YFSETQ. The CDR3 has 17 amino acids. The V end lost 4 bases, the J end lost 1 base, and 18 bases lay between the germline ends. The CDR3 reads CASSLDTAAISGNTIYF. The CDR3, as DNA: TGCGCCAGCAGCCTCGACACCGCCGCCATTTCTGGAAACACCATATATTTT.

The chain carries TRBV11-2 and TRBJ1-3, with D hard to call. Trimming took 5 bases from V and 0 from J, leaving 14 bases between them. CDR3 length: 16 amino acids. CDR1 SGHAT and CDR2 FQNNGV come from the germline V gene. Here the CDR3 DNA reads TGTGCCAGCAGCCGTAACCTGGGCCACTCTGGAAACACCATATATTTT. Translation gives CASSRNLGHSGNTIYF.

Points on this clone: This sample also contains other DNA sequences that code for the same CDR3. The chain uses TRBV5-1 and TRBJ2-3, with 10 bases identical to TRBD2. The CDR3 runs to 16 residues. V lost 0 bases and J lost 3; bases outside the gene matches: 4. Germline V gene sequence: CDR1 SGHRS, CDR2 YFSETQ. CDR3 in amino acids: CASSLGSSGRTDTQYF. The CDR3 DNA follows: TGCGCCAGCAGCTTGGGGTCTAGCGGGAGAACAGATACGCAGTATTTT.

In DNA form, the CDR3 reads TGTGCCACAGGCGGGACAGGATACCTCTACGAGCAGTACTTC. Translation: CATGGTGYLYEQYF. The chain recombines TRBV10-3 with TRBJ2-7; 8 positions match TRBD1. Losses at the gene ends were 10 bases for V and 3 bases for J; bases not matched to a gene: 11. The CDR3 is made up of 14 amino acids. Germline V gene lookup returns CDR1 ENHRY and CDR2 SYGVKD.

The chain uses TRBV10-3 and TRBJ2-6; 8 bases align to TRBD1. The CDR3 is made up of 20 amino acids. The germline gives CDR1 ENHRY, CDR2 SYGVKD. Trimming removed 2 bases from V and 0 bases from J; junction bases left unmatched: 12. In nucleotides, the CDR3 is TGTGCCATCAGTGAGACCCATGACAGGGGACCTTTCTCTGGGGCCAACGTCCTGACTTTC. This sequence encodes CAISETHDRGPFSGANVLTF.

The genes are TRBV5-4 and TRBJ2-5; D perhaps matches TRBD2 (5 bases). Trimming stripped 4 bases from V and 5 bases from J, with 21 bases between. CDR1 and CDR2 (germline): SGHNT, YYREEE (reference sequence). The CDR3 spans 16 residues. The CDR3: CASSAAPGPTGETQYF. CDR3 coding DNA: TGTGCCAGCAGCGCGGCTCCCGGTCCCACGGGGGAGACCCAGTACTTC. Looking up the rest from reference TRBV5-4 and TRBJ2-5 gives the full variable domain: ETGVTQSPTHLIKTRGQQVTLRCSSQSGHNTVSWYQQALGQGPQFIFQYYREEENGRGNFPPRFSGLQFPNYSSELNVNALELDDSALYLCASSAAPGPTGETQYFGPGTRLLVL.

This chain joins TRBV19 and TRBJ1-3, with unresolved D. V was shortened by 6 bases and J by 1 base, with 13 bases between the two germline ends. CDR1 and CDR2 from the germline V gene are LNHDA and SQIVND (reference sequence). There are 15 residues in the CDR3. CDR3: CASSPGVRSGNTIYF. In DNA, the CDR3 is TGTGCCAGTAGCCCCGGAGTAAGGTCTGGAAACACCATATATTTT. Complete variable domain (other parts from reference TRBV19 and TRBJ1-3): DGGITQSPKYLFRKEGQNVTLSCEQNLNHDAMYWYRQDPGQGLRLIYYSQIVNDFQKGDIAEGYSVSREKKESFPLTVTSAQKNPTAFYLCASSPGVRSGNTIYFGEGSWLTVV.

V and J are TRBV6-7 and TRBJ2-5; a possible D gene is TRBD2 (6 bases). TRBV6-7 is an ORF, with its function uncertain. V was shortened by 0 bases and J by 5 bases, with 22 bases between the two germline ends. This CDR3 spans 18 amino acids. This chain's CDR3 is CASSYSISEGAGGETQYF. In nucleotides, the CDR3 is TGTGCCAGCAGTTACTCGATTTCCGAAGGAGCGGGTGGGGAGACCCAGTACTTC.

The chain joins TRBV13 to TRBJ1-2; D may be TRBD1 (5 bases). The CDR3 is 15 amino acids. The germline V gene has CDR1 PRHDT and CDR2 FYEKMQ (reference sequence). V dropped 4 bases and J dropped 4 bases, with 16 bases sitting between them. The CDR3 DNA follows: TGTGCCAGCAGCTCCAACGAAGACAGCAGCTATGGCTACACCTTC. This translates into CASSSNEDSSYGYTF.

J is TRBJ2-2 and V is TRBV18; D might be TRBD2 (6 bases). This CDR3 is built from 17 residues. Trimming removed 1 base from V and 0 bases from J, with 12 bases in between. The germline V gene has CDR1 KGHSH and CDR2 LQKENI. The CDR3 coding sequence is TGTGCCAGCTCACCACTTACACTAGCCGCGAACACCGGGGAGCTGTTTTTT. It encodes CASSPLTLAANTGELFF.

The rearrangement links TRBV4-2 to TRBJ1-3, with 7 bases identical to TRBD1. Unmatched junction bases numbered 11, after V lost 0 bases and J lost 3 bases. Germline V gene lookup returns CDR1 LGHNA and CDR2 YNFKEQ. This CDR3 is built from 18 residues. CDR3 amino acids: CASSQDAVGQVRGNTIYF. CDR3 coding DNA: TGTGCCAGCAGCCAAGATGCCGTAGGACAGGTCCGTGGAAACACCATATATTTT.

This rearrangement joins TRBV7-9 to TRBJ2-2; perhaps TRBD1 as D (6 bases). The V gene lost 5 bases and the J gene lost 8 bases, with 18 bases spanning the gap. Germline V gene lookup returns CDR1 SEHNR and CDR2 FQNEAQ (reference sequence). This CDR3 is 15 amino acids long. As DNA, the CDR3 is TGTGCCAGCAGCGTGGACAGCCCAAGGGCGGGGGAGCTGTTTTTT. Its protein product is CASSVDSPRAGELFF.

The chain recombines TRBV11-2 with TRBJ2-1; 10 bases line up with TRBD2. The CDR3 loop spans 14 amino acids. V lost 3 bases, J lost 7 bases, and 3 bases stayed unmatched. CDR1 and CDR2 from the germline V gene are SGHAT and FQNNGV. CDR3 in amino acids: CASSLSGGGNEQFF. The CDR3 nucleotides read TGTGCCAGCAGCTTGAGCGGGGGGGGGAATGAGCAGTTCTTC.

This rearrangement joins TRBV24-1 to TRBJ1-4; the match to TRBD1 covers 7 bases. The CDR3 spans 16 residues. Germline trimming cut 6 bases from V and 8 bases from J; bases unmatched to any gene: 14. Per germline, CDR1 KGHDR and CDR2 SFDVKD. CDR3 sequence: CATSLGPPIRGEKLFF. CDR3 nucleotide sequence: TGTGCCACCAGTCTGGGGCCCCCGATCAGGGGGGAAAAACTGTTTTTT.

The chain joins TRBV9 to TRBJ2-1; D gene ambiguous. Germline V lookup: CDR1 SGDLS, CDR2 YYNGEE. There are 12 residues in the CDR3. Trimming pared 2 bases from V and 9 bases from J, leaving 9 bases between. This CDR3 is CASSVYDTEQFF. In nucleotides, the CDR3 is TGTGCCAGCAGCGTTTACGACACTGAGCAGTTCTTC.

This chain links TRBV5-1 with TRBJ1-1; D perhaps matches TRBD1 (6 bases). The germline CDR1 and CDR2 sequences are SGHRS and YFSETQ. V was trimmed by 4 bases and J by 1 base, leaving 14 bases between them. This CDR3 region has 15 residues. In nucleotides, the CDR3 is TGCGCCAGCAGCCAGGGGCGGTTAACGAACACTGAAGCTTTCTTT. The encoded protein is CASSQGRLTNTEAFF.

The chain employs TRBV7-9 and TRBJ2-5; D is uncertain. The germline gives CDR1 SEHNR, CDR2 FQNEAQ (reference sequence). The germline V and J ends were trimmed by 1 base and 5 bases, with 8 bases remaining between them. This CDR3 has 13 amino acids. In DNA form, the CDR3 reads TGTGCCAGCAGCTTAGTCGGCGGCGAGACCCAGTACTTC. Translation gives CASSLVGGETQYF.

CDR3 in DNA: TGTGCCAGCAGCCCCGGACAGGGGTTGGGGGAGCAGTACTTC. This codes for CASSPGQGLGEQYF. The chain recombines TRBV3-1 (or the pseudogene TRBV3-2) with TRBJ2-7; 9 nucleotides align to TRBD1. In germline, CDR1 is LGHDT, CDR2 YNNKEL (reference sequence). This CDR3 has 14 amino acids. V dropped 4 bases and J dropped 7; count of bases not matched to a gene: 8.

The chain combines TRBV27 with TRBJ2-1; 12 bases are a match to TRBD2. V dropped 5 bases and J dropped 0; count of bases not matched to a gene: 5. This CDR3 is built from 17 residues. From germline, CDR1 is MNHEY and CDR2 SMNVEV (reference sequence). The CDR3 here is CASSPGLAGLSYNEQFF. Here the CDR3 DNA reads TGTGCCAGCAGTCCAGGACTAGCGGGACTCTCCTACAATGAGCAGTTCTTC.

V is TRBV27 and J is TRBJ2-1, with TRBD1 as a possible D gene (6 bases). The CDR3 has 14 amino acids. The germline CDR1 and CDR2 sequences are MNHEY and SMNVEV (reference sequence). V was clipped by 8 bases and J by 2 bases, with 13 bases between them. The CDR3 loop reads CASWGGTPYNEQFF. The CDR3 bases are TGTGCCAGCTGGGGTGGGACACCCTACAATGAGCAGTTCTTC.

The chain combines TRBV2 with TRBJ1-5; 7 nucleotides line up with TRBD1. The CDR3 is 14 residues long. Germline V lookup: CDR1 SNHLY, CDR2 FYNNEI. J gave up 1 base and V 4 bases, and 1 base lay outside the gene matches. DNA of the CDR3: TGTGCCAGCAGTGTGGGACAGAGCAATCAGCCCCAGCATTTT. It encodes CASSVGQSNQPQHF.

The V gene is TRBV19, the J gene TRBJ2-3; 12 positions agree with TRBD2. Unmatched junction bases numbered 6, after V lost 5 bases and J lost 0 bases. CDR1 is LNHDA, CDR2 SQIVND, per germline (reference sequence). There are 17 residues in the CDR3. The CDR3 sequence is CASSSWTSGVSTDTQYF. For the CDR3, the DNA is TGTGCCAGTAGTTCTTGGACTAGCGGGGTTAGCACAGATACGCAGTATTTT.